This TCR beta chain was documented in a study of blood T cells in healthy people across ages. Study findings and constraints: Naive and antigen-experienced cells were not separated, limiting conclusive comparison.

This clonotype has more than one count but fewer than ten. As yet, its antigen is unknown. The use of a sample-barcoded 5' primer and a J-beta primer mix characterized a second PCR of roughly 7 to 11 cycles. Researchers report that a template-switch adaptor with 12 random nucleotides tagged each cDNA molecule. Using its own MiXCR run on the 5' RACE reads, TCRdb lists one record per CDR3 protein. The table lists roughly 1.5 million distinct CDR3 sequences, 35% to 45% of them singletons, with about 3.8% in the top ten. CDR3 length: 14 residues. Germline V CDR1 and CDR2: MRHNA, SNTAGT. Trimming took off 4 bases at V and 8 bases at J, with 15 bases between the two ends. Isolated per sample were at least 6 million PBMCs. Per sample, extraction of total RNA gave at least 6 micrograms in every case.

The sequenced material came from blood. The chain employs TRBV6-4 and TRBJ2-1; tentatively, D is TRBD2 (5 bases). The receptor was derived from a woman between 18 and 30 years old in good health. CDR3 nucleotide sequence: TGTGCCAGCAGTGCATATGGGAGCGCCGATGAGCAGTTCTTC. Amino acids: CASSAYGSADEQFF.